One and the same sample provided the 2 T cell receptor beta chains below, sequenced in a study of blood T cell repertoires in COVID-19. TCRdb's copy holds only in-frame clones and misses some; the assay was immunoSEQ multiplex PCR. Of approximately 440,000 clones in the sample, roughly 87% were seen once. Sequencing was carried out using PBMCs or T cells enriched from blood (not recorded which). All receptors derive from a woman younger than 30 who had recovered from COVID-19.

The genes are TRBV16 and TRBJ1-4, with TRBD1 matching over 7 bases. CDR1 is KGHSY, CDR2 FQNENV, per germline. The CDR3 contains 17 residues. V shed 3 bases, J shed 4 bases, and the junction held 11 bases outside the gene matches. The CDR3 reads CASSHTAPGQSNEKLFF. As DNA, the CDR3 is TGTGCCAGCAGCCATACTGCCCCGGGACAGAGTAATGAAAAACTGTTTTTT.

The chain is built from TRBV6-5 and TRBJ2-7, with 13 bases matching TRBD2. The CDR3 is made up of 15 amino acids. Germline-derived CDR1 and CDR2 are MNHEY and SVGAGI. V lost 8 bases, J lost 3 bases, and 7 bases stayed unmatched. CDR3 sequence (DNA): TGTGCCAGCGGACTAGCGGGGGAACCTCGCTACGAGCAGTACTTC. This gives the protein CASGLAGEPRYEQYF.